This T cell receptor (beta chain) is drawn from a study of shared clonotypes between healthy human individuals. In the case of this clone: The sample carries other DNA sequences with the same CDR3.

This CDR3 is built from 12 residues. Losses at the gene ends were 7 bases for V and 3 bases for J; bases not matched to a gene: 6. The germline V gene encodes CDR1 SQVTM and CDR2 ANQGSEA. Libraries were prepared by immunoSEQ multiplex PCR; TCRdb keeps only in-frame clonotypes and omits some of them. The sample holds over 1.5 million clones, 95% to 99% seen once. Sequenced sample: naive CD4+ T cells sorted from blood. As to subset: CD45RA+ positively selected. This sequence joins TRBV29-1 and TRBJ2-7, with 7 bases that match TRBD1. The TCR originated in a man younger than 45 in good health. This CDR3 is CSARDSSYEQYF. The CDR3 nucleotides are TGCAGCGCCCGGGACAGCAGCTACGAGCAGTACTTC.